This T cell receptor (beta chain) appears in the sequencing data of a study of blood T cell repertoires in COVID-19. Generated by immunoSEQ multiplex PCR, the TCRdb table keeps only in-frame clones and is missing some. The sample consists of about 180,000 clones, about 88% of them appearing once. The germline V gene encodes CDR1 MDHEN and CDR2 SYDVKM. The length of the CDR3 is 15 residues. The V gene end was trimmed by 5 bases and the J gene end by 8 bases; junction bases not matched to a gene: 13. The clonotype comes from a man aged 18 to 35 who had recovered from COVID-19. The sequenced sample consisted of peripheral blood. This sequence joins TRBV28 and TRBJ1-2, with 8 bases matching TRBD1. DNA for the CDR3: TGTGCCAGCAGTCCCAGGGGGCCTTCGCTGGAGGGCTACACCTTC. The encoded protein is CASSPRGPSLEGYTF.